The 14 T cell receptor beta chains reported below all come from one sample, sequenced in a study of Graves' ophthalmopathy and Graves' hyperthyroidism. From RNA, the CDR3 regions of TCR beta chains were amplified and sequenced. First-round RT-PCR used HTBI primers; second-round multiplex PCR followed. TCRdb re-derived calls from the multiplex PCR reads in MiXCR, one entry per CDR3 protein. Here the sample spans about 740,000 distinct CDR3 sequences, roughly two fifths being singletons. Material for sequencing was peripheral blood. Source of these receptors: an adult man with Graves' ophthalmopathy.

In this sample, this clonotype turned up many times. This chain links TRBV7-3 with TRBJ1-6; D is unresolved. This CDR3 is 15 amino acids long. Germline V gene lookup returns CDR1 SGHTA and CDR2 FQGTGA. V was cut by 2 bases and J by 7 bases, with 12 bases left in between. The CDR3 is CASSLGLGVNSPLHF. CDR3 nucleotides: TGTGCCAGCAGCTTAGGTTTAGGAGTAAATTCACCCCTCCACTTT.

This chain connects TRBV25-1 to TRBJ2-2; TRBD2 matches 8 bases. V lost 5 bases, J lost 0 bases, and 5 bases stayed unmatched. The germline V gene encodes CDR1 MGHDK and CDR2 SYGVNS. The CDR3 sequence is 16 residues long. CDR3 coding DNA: TGTGCCAGCAGTTCCCCAGCGGGAGCGAACACCGGGGAGCTGTTTTTT. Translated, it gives CASSSPAGANTGELFF. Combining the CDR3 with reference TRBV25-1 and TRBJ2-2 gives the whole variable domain EADIYQTPRYLVIGTGKKITLECSQTMGHDKMYWYQQDPGMELHLIHYSYGVNSTEKGDLSSESTVSRIRTEHFPLTLESARPSHTSQYLCASSSPAGANTGELFFGEGSRLTVL.

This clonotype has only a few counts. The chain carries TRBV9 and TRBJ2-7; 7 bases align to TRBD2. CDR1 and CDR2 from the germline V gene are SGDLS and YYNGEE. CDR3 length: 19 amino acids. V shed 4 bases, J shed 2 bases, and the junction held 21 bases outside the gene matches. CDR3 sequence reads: CASSLVLRQRGEGPYEQYF. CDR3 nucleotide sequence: TGTGCCAGCAGCTTAGTCTTGCGCCAGCGCGGGGAGGGCCCCTACGAGCAGTACTTC.

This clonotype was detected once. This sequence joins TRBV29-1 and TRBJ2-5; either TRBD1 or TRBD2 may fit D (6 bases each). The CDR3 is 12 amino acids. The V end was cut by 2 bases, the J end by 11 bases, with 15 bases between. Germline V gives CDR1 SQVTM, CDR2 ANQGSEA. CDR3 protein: CSVELEGEKQYF. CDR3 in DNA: TGCAGCGTTGAATTGGAGGGGGAGAAGCAGTACTTC.

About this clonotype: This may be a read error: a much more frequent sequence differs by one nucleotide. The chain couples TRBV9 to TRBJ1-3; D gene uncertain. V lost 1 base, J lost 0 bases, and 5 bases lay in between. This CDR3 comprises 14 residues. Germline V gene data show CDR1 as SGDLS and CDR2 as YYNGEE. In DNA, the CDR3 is TGTGCCAGCAGCGTAAATCACTCTGGAAACACCATATATTTT. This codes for CASSVNHSGNTIYF.

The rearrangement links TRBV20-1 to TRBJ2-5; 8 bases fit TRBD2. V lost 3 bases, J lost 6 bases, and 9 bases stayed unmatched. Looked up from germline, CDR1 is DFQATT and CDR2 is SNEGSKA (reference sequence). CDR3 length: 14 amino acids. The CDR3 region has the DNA TGCAGTGCTAGGCCCAGCGGGAGACAAAAGACCCAGTACTTC. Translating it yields CSARPSGRQKTQYF.

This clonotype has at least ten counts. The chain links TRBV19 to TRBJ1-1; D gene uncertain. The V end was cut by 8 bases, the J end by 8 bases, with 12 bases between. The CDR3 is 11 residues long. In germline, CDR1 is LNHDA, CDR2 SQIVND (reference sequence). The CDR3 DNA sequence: TGTGCCAGTCGGAGATCAGACGAAGCTTTCTTT. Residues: CASRRSDEAFF.

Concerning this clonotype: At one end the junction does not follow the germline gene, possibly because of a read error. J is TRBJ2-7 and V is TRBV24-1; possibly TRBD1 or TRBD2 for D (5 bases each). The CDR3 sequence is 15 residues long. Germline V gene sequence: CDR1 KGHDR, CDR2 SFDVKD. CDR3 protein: CASSYLARDPYEQYF. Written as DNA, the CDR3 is TGTGCCAGCAGTTACTTGGCGAGGGACCCCTACGAGCAGTACTTC.

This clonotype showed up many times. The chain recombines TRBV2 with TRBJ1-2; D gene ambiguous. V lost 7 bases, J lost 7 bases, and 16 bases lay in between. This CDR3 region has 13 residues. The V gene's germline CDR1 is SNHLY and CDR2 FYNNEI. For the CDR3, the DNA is TGTGCCAGCACCAGGTCCGGGTCCGGTGGCTACACCTTC. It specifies CASTRSGSGGYTF.

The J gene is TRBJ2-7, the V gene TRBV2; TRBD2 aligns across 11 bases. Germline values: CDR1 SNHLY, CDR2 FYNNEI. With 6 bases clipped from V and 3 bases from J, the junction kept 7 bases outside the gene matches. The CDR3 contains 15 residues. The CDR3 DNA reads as TGTGCCAGCAGGATGGGACTAGCGGTAGTCTACGAGCAGTACTTC. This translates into CASRMGLAVVYEQYF.

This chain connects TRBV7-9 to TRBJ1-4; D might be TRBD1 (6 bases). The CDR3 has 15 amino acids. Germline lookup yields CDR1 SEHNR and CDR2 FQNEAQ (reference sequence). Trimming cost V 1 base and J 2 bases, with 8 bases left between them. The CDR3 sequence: CASSLEGGTNEKLFF. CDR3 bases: TGTGCCAGCAGCTTAGAAGGGGGTACTAATGAAAAACTGTTTTTT.

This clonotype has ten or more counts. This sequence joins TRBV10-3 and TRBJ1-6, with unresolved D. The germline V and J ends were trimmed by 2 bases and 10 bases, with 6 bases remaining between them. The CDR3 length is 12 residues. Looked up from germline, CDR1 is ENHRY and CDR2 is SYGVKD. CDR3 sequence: CAISEPGSPLHF. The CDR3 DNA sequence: TGTGCCATCAGTGAGCCGGGCTCACCCCTCCACTTT.

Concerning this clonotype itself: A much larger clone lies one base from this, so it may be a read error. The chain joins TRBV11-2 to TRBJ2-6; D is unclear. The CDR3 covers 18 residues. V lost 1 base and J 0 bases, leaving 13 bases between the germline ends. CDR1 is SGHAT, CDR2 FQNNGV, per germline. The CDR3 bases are TGTGCCAGCAGCTTAGCCGGGCGCGGCTCCTCTGGGGCCAACGTCCTGACTTTC. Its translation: CASSLAGRGSSGANVLTF.

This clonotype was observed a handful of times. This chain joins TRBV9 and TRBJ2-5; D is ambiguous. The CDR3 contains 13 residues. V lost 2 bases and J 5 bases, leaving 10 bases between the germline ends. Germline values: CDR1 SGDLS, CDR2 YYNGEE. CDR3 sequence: CASSVGDLETQYF. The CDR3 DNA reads TGTGCCAGCAGCGTTGGGGATTTGGAGACCCAGTACTTC.